The 9 T cell receptor beta chains in this list originate from one sample, sequenced in a study of blood T cell repertoires in COVID-19. Sequencing was performed with immunoSEQ multiplex PCR; in TCRdb, only in-frame clones are kept and a portion is missing. Altogether roughly 330,000 clones are present, more than 80% being singletons, with the ten largest covering 5% to 7%. Sequencing was done on a sample of peripheral blood. The receptor set was obtained from a young man who had recovered from COVID-19.

The chain has TRBV7-2 and TRBJ2-7; D may be TRBD2 (5 bases). This CDR3 is built from 16 residues. V was shortened by 4 bases and J by 2 bases, with 18 bases between the two germline ends. Germline CDR1 SGHTA, CDR2 FQGNSA. The CDR3, as DNA: TGTGCCAGCAGCTCCCCCGGGAAAACTGGGACCTACGAGCAGTACTTC. Amino acid sequence: CASSSPGKTGTYEQYF.

The J gene is TRBJ1-2, the V gene TRBV5-4; unclear D gene. V dropped 4 bases and J dropped 3 bases, with 13 bases sitting between them. The CDR3 contains 14 residues. CDR1 is SGHNT and CDR2 is YYREEE in the germline V gene (reference sequence). CDR3 region: CASSPNEGHYGYTF. The CDR3 coding sequence is TGTGCCAGCAGCCCGAACGAGGGTCACTATGGCTACACCTTC. Using reference TRBV5-4 and TRBJ1-2 for the parts outside the CDR3, the full variable domain is ETGVTQSPTHLIKTRGQQVTLRCSSQSGHNTVSWYQQALGQGPQFIFQYYREEENGRGNFPPRFSGLQFPNYSSELNVNALELDDSALYLCASSPNEGHYGYTFGSGTRLTVV.

This rearrangement joins TRBV11-3 to TRBJ2-3; 11 bases map to TRBD2. Germline CDR1 SGHNT, CDR2 YENEEA. CDR3 length: 15 amino acids. The V segment lost 3 bases and the J segment 6 bases; nucleotides outside the gene matches: 5. The CDR3 loop reads CASSLTSGVEDTQYF. Here the CDR3 DNA reads TGTGCCAGCAGCTTGACTAGCGGGGTCGAGGATACGCAGTATTTT.

The genes are TRBV9 and TRBJ2-7, with TRBD2 as a possible D gene (6 bases). The CDR3 is 14 amino acids. CDR1 SGDLS and CDR2 YYNGEE come from the germline V gene. V dropped 0 bases and J dropped 2 bases, with 9 bases sitting between them. CDR3 loop: CASSVGRLAYEQYF. The CDR3 DNA reads as TGTGCCAGCAGCGTAGGGCGACTAGCCTACGAGCAGTACTTC.

This rearrangement joins TRBV25-1 to TRBJ2-2; D is perhaps TRBD1 (5 bases). Trimming cost V 4 bases and J 7 bases, with 7 bases left between them. The CDR3 runs to 12 residues. The germline gives CDR1 MGHDK, CDR2 SYGVNS. CDR3 coding DNA: TGTGCCAGCAGTGGGCAGGGCGGGGAGCTGTTTTTT. Residues: CASSGQGGELFF.

This clone was counted only a few times. V gene TRBV11-2 combines with J gene TRBJ2-1, with 7 bases that match TRBD2. The CDR3 has 15 residues. The ends lost 5 bases at V and 5 bases at J; junction bases unmatched: 9. Germline V gives CDR1 SGHAT, CDR2 FQNNGV. CDR3 nucleotide sequence: TGTGCCAGCAGCCCCTTAGCGGGTAAACACAATGAGCAGTTCTTC. Translation: CASSPLAGKHNEQFF. Full variable domain (rest looked up from reference TRBV11-2 and TRBJ2-1): EAGVAQSPRYKIIEKRQSVAFWCNPISGHATLYWYQQILGQGPKLLIQFQNNGVVDDSQLPKDRFSAERLKGVDSTLKIQPAKLEDSAVYLCASSPLAGKHNEQFFGPGTRLTVL.

The chain couples TRBV10-3 to TRBJ2-3, with D perhaps matching TRBD1 (6 bases). The CDR3 is made up of 17 amino acids. Germline CDR1 ENHRY, CDR2 SYGVKD. Trimming cost V 3 bases and J 5 bases, with 21 bases left between them. Here the CDR3 DNA reads TGTGCCATCAGTGACTCCCACCCGGGACAAAGGGGAGATACGCAGTATTTT. It yields the protein CAISDSHPGQRGDTQYF.

The chain uses TRBV5-6 and TRBJ1-1; perhaps TRBD1 as D (5 bases). Deletions cut 0 bases from V and 7 bases from J, with 7 bases between. This CDR3 has 12 amino acids. Germline CDR1 and CDR2: SGHDT and YYEEEE. The CDR3 DNA reads as TGTGCCAGCAGCTTGGGAAGGGGTGAAGCTTTCTTT. Its protein product is CASSLGRGEAFF.

V usage is TRBV7-9 and J usage is TRBJ1-6, with TRBD1 as a possible D gene (6 bases). The ends were cut back, 4 bases at V and 2 bases at J, with 21 bases in the middle. The CDR3 is made up of 19 amino acids. Germline V gene lookup returns CDR1 SEHNR and CDR2 FQNEAQ (reference sequence). In DNA, the CDR3 is TGTGCCAGCAGCTATGGGAGGGGGAGCGGAGTCGCCTATAATTCACCCCTCCACTTT. Encoded protein: CASSYGRGSGVAYNSPLHF.